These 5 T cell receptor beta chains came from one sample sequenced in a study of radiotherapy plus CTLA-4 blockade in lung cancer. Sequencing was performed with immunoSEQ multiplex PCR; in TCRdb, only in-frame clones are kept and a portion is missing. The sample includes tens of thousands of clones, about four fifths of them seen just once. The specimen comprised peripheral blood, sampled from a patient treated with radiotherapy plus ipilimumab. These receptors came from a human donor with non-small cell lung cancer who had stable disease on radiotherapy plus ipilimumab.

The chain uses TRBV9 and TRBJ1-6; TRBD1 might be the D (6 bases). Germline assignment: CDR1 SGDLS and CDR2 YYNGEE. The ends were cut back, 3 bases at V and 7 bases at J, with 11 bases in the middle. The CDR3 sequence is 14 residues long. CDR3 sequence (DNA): TGTGCCAGCAGCGGCAGACAGGCCAATTCACCCCTCCACTTT. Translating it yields CASSGRQANSPLHF.

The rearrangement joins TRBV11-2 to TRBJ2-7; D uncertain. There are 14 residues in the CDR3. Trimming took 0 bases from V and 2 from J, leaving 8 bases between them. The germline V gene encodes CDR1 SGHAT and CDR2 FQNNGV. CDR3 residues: CASSLDGSPYEQYF. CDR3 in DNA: TGTGCCAGCAGCTTAGATGGGTCCCCCTACGAGCAGTACTTC.

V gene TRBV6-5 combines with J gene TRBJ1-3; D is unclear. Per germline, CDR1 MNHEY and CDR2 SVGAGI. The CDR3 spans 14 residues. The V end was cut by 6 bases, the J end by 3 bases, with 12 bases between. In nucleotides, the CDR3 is TGTGCCAGCAGGGACGCACAGAGTGGAAACACCATATATTTT. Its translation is CASRDAQSGNTIYF.

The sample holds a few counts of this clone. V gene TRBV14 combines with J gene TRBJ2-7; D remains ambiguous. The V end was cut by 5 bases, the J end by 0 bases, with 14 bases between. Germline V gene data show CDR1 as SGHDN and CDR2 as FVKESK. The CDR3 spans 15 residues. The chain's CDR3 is CASSSGARPSYEQYF. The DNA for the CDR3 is TGTGCCAGCAGCTCCGGCGCGCGCCCCTCCTACGAGCAGTACTTC.

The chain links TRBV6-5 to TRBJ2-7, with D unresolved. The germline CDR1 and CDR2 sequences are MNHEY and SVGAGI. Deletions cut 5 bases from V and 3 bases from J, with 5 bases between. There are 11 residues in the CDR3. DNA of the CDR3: TGTGCCAGCAGTAACATCTACGAGCAGTACTTC. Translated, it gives CASSNIYEQYF.